The present TCR beta chain was sequenced within a study of early T cells in non-severe SARS-CoV-2 infection. Study in general: The chains were unpaired, and the sequenced material was bulk RNA from unsorted whole blood. Study-wide results and limits: CD4 and private specificities were missed by VDJdb matching, which favored anti-spike CD8 responses.

V dropped 0 bases and J dropped 4 bases, with 6 bases sitting between them. Germline V gene sequence: CDR1 GTSNPN, CDR2 SVGIG (reference sequence). The CDR3 spans 13 residues. This clonotype was seen more than once but under ten times. Its antigen is unknown. The TCR library protocol attached unique molecular identifiers to the individual cDNA molecules. TCRdb processed the 5' RACE reads anew with MiXCR; each CDR3 protein has one entry. The table has more than 40,000 distinct CDR3 sequences, about 5.2% seen once. This material consisted of whole blood, taken at baseline. The TCR originated in an adult who was a healthcare worker with PCR-confirmed SARS-CoV-2 infection or an uninfected control (not recorded which). This rearrangement joins TRBV30 to TRBJ2-2; no firm D call. The CDR3 DNA is TGTGCCTGGAGTGTACGTAGCACCGGGGAGCTGTTTTTT. This encodes CAWSVRSTGELFF.